Listed here are 32 T cell receptor beta chains from one sample, sequenced in a study of blood T cell repertoires in COVID-19. The method was immunoSEQ multiplex PCR; TCRdb's version includes in-frame clones alone and lacks a portion of them. The sample records roughly 120,000 clones, 86% being singletons. Sequencing input: peripheral blood. Every receptor here comes from a man aged 65 to 85 who had recovered from COVID-19.

The CDR3 DNA is TGTGCCAGCAGCACAAGATCGGGGGGCGACAATGAGCAGTTCTTC. The encoded protein is CASSTRSGGDNEQFF. J is TRBJ2-1 and V is TRBV11-3, with TRBD2 as a possible D gene (7 bases). V was pared by 5 bases and J by 5 bases, with 16 bases between. Germline CDR1 reads SGHNT; CDR2 reads YENEEA. The CDR3 is 15 residues long.

In nucleotides, the CDR3 is TGCGCCAGCAGCCATTACGGACTAGCGGACAATGAGCAGTTCTTC. It specifies CASSHYGLADNEQFF. This chain uses TRBV4-1 with TRBJ2-1; 10 bases line up with TRBD2. CDR1 is MGHRA and CDR2 is YSYEKL in the germline V gene. Germline trimming cut 3 bases from V and 5 bases from J; bases unmatched to any gene: 4. The CDR3 runs 15 residues.

The chain couples TRBV5-1 to TRBJ2-1; tentatively, D is TRBD1 (5 bases). Trimming pared 4 bases from V and 3 bases from J, leaving 14 bases between. This CDR3 contains 15 residues. Germline V gene data show CDR1 as SGHRS and CDR2 as YFSETQ. CDR3 sequence: CASSAQGGDYNEQFF. DNA of the CDR3: TGCGCCAGCAGCGCTCAGGGTGGGGACTACAATGAGCAGTTCTTC.

The rearrangement links TRBV7-8 to TRBJ2-7; 7 bases line up with TRBD2. Germline CDR1 is SGHVS and CDR2 is FQNEAQ. The V and J ends lost 0 bases and 3 bases, in that order; junction bases with no gene match: 5. CDR3 length: 15 residues. The CDR3 DNA follows: TGTGCCAGCAGCTTAGCGACTAGCAGGATCTACGAGCAGTACTTC. It codes for CASSLATSRIYEQYF.

This clone is a singleton in its sample. The chain joins TRBV11-2 to TRBJ2-7; TRBD2 aligns across 8 bases. The CDR3 consists of 14 residues. V lost 4 bases, J lost 0 bases, and 2 bases stayed unmatched. Germline assignment: CDR1 SGHAT and CDR2 FQNNGV. The CDR3 protein is CASSSGLVSYEQYF. Here the CDR3 DNA reads TGTGCCAGCAGCTCGGGACTAGTCTCCTACGAGCAGTACTTC.

V and J are TRBV28 and TRBJ2-3; weak D call: TRBD1 (6 bases). Trimming left V 3 bases short and J 5 bases short, with 12 bases between. The CDR3 runs to 14 residues. CDR1 MDHEN and CDR2 SYDVKM come from the germline V gene. Here the CDR3 DNA reads TGTGCCAGCAGTTTCGGGCAGGGGATAGATACGCAGTATTTT. It yields the protein CASSFGQGIDTQYF.

This chain uses TRBV18 with TRBJ1-2; D is possibly TRBD1 (6 bases). The CDR3 runs 13 residues. The germline V gene encodes CDR1 KGHSH and CDR2 LQKENI. With 2 bases removed from V and 2 bases from J, the gap between germline ends came to 6 bases. CDR3 sequence: CASSPRGNYGYTF. The CDR3 DNA is TGTGCCAGCTCACCAAGGGGGAACTATGGCTACACCTTC.

The rearrangement joins TRBV5-1 to TRBJ1-2, with 8 positions matching TRBD1. Losses at the gene ends were 4 bases for V and 3 bases for J; bases not matched to a gene: 5. Germline V gene data show CDR1 as SGHRS and CDR2 as YFSETQ. This CDR3 has 14 amino acids. CDR3 sequence (DNA): TGCGCCAGCAGCCCGACAGGGGAAGACTATGGCTACACCTTC. Its protein product is CASSPTGEDYGYTF. The whole variable domain, remainder taken from reference TRBV5-1 and TRBJ1-2, is KAGVTQTPRYLIKTRGQQVTLSCSPISGHRSVSWYQQTPGQGLQFLFEYFSETQRNKGNFPGRFSGRQFSNSRSEMNVSTLELGDSALYLCASSPTGEDYGYTFGSGTRLTVV.

The chain links TRBV28 to TRBJ1-4, with 9 bases that match TRBD1. V shed 9 bases, J shed 3 bases, and the junction held 8 bases outside the gene matches. Germline V gene lookup returns CDR1 MDHEN and CDR2 SYDVKM. The CDR3 runs to 15 residues. CDR3 DNA: TGTGCCAGGTCCCGGGACAGGGTGGCTAATGAAAAACTGTTTTTT. Translation: CARSRDRVANEKLFF. The complete variable domain, with remaining parts taken from reference TRBV28 and TRBJ1-4, reads DVKVTQSSRYLVKRTGEKVFLECVQDMDHENMFWYRQDPGLGLRLIYFSYDVKMKEKGDIPEGYSVSREKKERFSLILESASTNQTSMYLCARSRDRVANEKLFFGSGTQLSVL.

The genes are TRBV2 and TRBJ1-1; 7 nucleotides agree with TRBD1. Per the germline V gene, CDR1 is SNHLY and CDR2 is FYNNEI. The CDR3 is made up of 14 amino acids. Losses at the gene ends were 7 bases for V and 4 bases for J; bases not matched to a gene: 9. The CDR3 DNA follows: TGTGCCAGCACTGTGACAGGGTCGGGCACTGAAGCTTTCTTT. This translates into CASTVTGSGTEAFF.

The chain has TRBV5-1 and TRBJ2-1; tentatively, D is TRBD1 (5 bases). Trimming pared 5 bases from V and 6 bases from J, leaving 18 bases between. Germline V gene sequence: CDR1 SGHRS, CDR2 YFSETQ. This CDR3 is 15 amino acids long. CDR3 residues: CASSSMLGAANEQFF. The DNA of the CDR3 is TGCGCCAGCAGTTCCATGCTAGGGGCCGCCAATGAGCAGTTCTTC.

The chain is built from TRBV5-1 and TRBJ1-6, with D hard to call. The V gene's germline CDR1 is SGHRS and CDR2 YFSETQ. The CDR3 loop spans 14 amino acids. V lost 0 bases and J 6 bases, leaving 7 bases between the germline ends. In DNA form, the CDR3 reads TGCGCCAGCAGCTTGGGAGCAACTAATTCACCCCTCCACTTT. It yields the protein CASSLGATNSPLHF.

The rearrangement uses TRBV28 and TRBJ2-5, with 8 bases that match TRBD1. Germline V gene sequence: CDR1 MDHEN, CDR2 SYDVKM. CDR3 length equals 14 residues. Trimming cost V 3 bases and J 7 bases; bases outside gene matches: 7. This CDR3 is CASSFPGQGWTQYF. The CDR3 DNA follows: TGTGCCAGCAGTTTCCCCGGACAGGGATGGACCCAGTACTTC.

In this sample, this clone turned up once. The chain uses TRBV7-3 and TRBJ2-5; 9 positions match TRBD1. Germline-derived CDR1 and CDR2 are SGHTA and FQGTGA. The CDR3 spans 13 residues. Trimming removed 5 bases from V and 3 bases from J; junction bases left unmatched: 1. The CDR3 DNA reads TGTGCCAGCAGCAGACAGGGGGAAGAGACCCAGTACTTC. This codes for CASSRQGEETQYF. The full variable domain, with the rest looked up from reference TRBV7-3 and TRBJ2-5, is GAGVSQTPSNKVTEKGKYVELRCDPISGHTALYWYRQSLGQGPEFLIYFQGTGAADDSGLPNDRFFAVRPEGSVSTLKIQRTERGDSAVYLCASSRQGEETQYFGPGTRLLVL.

J is TRBJ2-3 and V is TRBV5-1, with TRBD2 matching over 7 bases. The trim removed 4 bases at V and 4 bases at J, leaving 6 bases unmatched. This CDR3 is 14 amino acids long. Per germline, CDR1 SGHRS and CDR2 YFSETQ. The CDR3 coding sequence is TGCGCCAGCAGCCGAGCGGGATTAGCAGATACGCAGTATTTT. Encoded protein: CASSRAGLADTQYF.

The chain combines TRBV6-4 with TRBJ2-1; D is possibly TRBD2 (6 bases). V shed 5 bases and J shed 0 bases, with 17 bases lying between them. Per the germline V gene, CDR1 is MRHNA and CDR2 is SNTAGT. The CDR3 contains 17 residues. The CDR3, as DNA: TGTGCCAGCAGTCCGTTGGGTAGCGGTAGCTCCTACAATGAGCAGTTCTTC. Translating gives CASSPLGSGSSYNEQFF.

This rearrangement joins TRBV10-3 to TRBJ1-6; no definite D call. The CDR3 totals 15 residues. V lost 6 bases to trimming and J lost 1 base, with 10 bases between them. Germline loops: CDR1 ENHRY, CDR2 SYGVKD. The CDR3 DNA reads as TGTGCCATCAGAAACGGGGAGTCCTATAATTCACCCCTCCACTTT. This codes for CAIRNGESYNSPLHF.

The V and J genes are TRBV9 and TRBJ2-4; 12 nucleotides align to TRBD1. V was pared by 4 bases and J by 3 bases, with 17 bases of the junction left unmatched. Germline V gives CDR1 SGDLS, CDR2 YYNGEE. The CDR3 loop spans 20 amino acids. The CDR3 DNA is TGTGCCAGCAGCCCCTATGGGACAGGGGGCGTGGGGGGAGGCAAAAACATTCAGTACTTC. Its translation is CASSPYGTGGVGGGKNIQYF.

This chain connects TRBV28 to TRBJ2-7; 9 positions agree with TRBD1. The trim removed 5 bases at V and 5 bases at J, leaving 10 bases unmatched. The CDR3 runs 15 residues. Germline loops: CDR1 MDHEN, CDR2 SYDVKM. The CDR3 is CASSTPGQGTHEQYF. In DNA form, the CDR3 reads TGTGCCAGCAGTACCCCCGGACAGGGGACCCACGAGCAGTACTTC.

The chain couples TRBV19 to TRBJ1-3; D not certain. The V gene lost 3 bases and the J gene lost 2 bases, with 8 bases spanning the gap. The germline V gene has CDR1 LNHDA and CDR2 SQIVND (reference sequence). The CDR3 runs 14 residues. This chain's CDR3 is CASSIFGAGNTIYF. CDR3 sequence (DNA): TGTGCCAGTAGTATTTTCGGGGCTGGAAACACCATATATTTT.

CDR3 sequence: CASSMLNRPSEAFF. The CDR3, as DNA: TGTGCCAGTAGTATGTTGAACAGGCCTTCTGAAGCTTTCTTT. J is TRBJ1-1 and V is TRBV19; maybe TRBD1 (5 bases). The V and J ends lost 3 bases and 6 bases respectively, with 14 bases between them. Germline CDR1 and CDR2: LNHDA and SQIVND (reference sequence). The CDR3 is 14 amino acids. The whole variable domain, remainder taken from reference TRBV19 and TRBJ1-1, is DGGITQSPKYLFRKEGQNVTLSCEQNLNHDAMYWYRQDPGQGLRLIYYSQIVNDFQKGDIAEGYSVSREKKESFPLTVTSAQKNPTAFYLCASSMLNRPSEAFFGQGTRLTVV.

This clone was seen at least ten times. Within the sample, other DNA sequences also encode this same CDR3. CDR3 in DNA: TGTGCCAGCACCACAGGGGGGGCGGAGGAAAAACTGTTTTTT. It codes for CASTTGGAEEKLFF. The chain couples TRBV6-5 to TRBJ1-4; 8 bases fit TRBD1. V lost 7 bases to trimming and J lost 8 bases; unmatched junction nucleotides: 9. This CDR3 is built from 14 residues. Per germline, CDR1 MNHEY and CDR2 SVGAGI.

The chain's CDR3 is CASSDLGQTNYYEQYF. Here the CDR3 DNA reads TGTGCCAGCAGCGATCTGGGACAGACTAATTACTACGAGCAGTACTTC. The chain couples TRBV5-4 to TRBJ2-7, with 7 bases that match TRBD1. Germline-derived CDR1 and CDR2 are SGHNT and YYREEE (reference sequence). This CDR3 contains 16 residues. V lost 4 bases and J lost 3; bases outside the gene matches: 13.

The CDR3 bases are TGTGCCAGCACCACCGGGACAGGGCGCAATGAGCAGTTCTTC. This encodes CASTTGTGRNEQFF. The chain uses TRBV6-5 and TRBJ2-1; 9 bases are a match to TRBD1. Germline CDR1 is MNHEY and CDR2 is SVGAGI. V trimming: 7 bases; J trimming: 6 bases; junction bases outside the gene matches: 7. CDR3 length: 14 residues.

The chain is built from TRBV7-2 and TRBJ2-4; 11 bases are a match to TRBD2. The CDR3 is made up of 15 amino acids. Germline CDR1 SGHTA, CDR2 FQGNSA. Trimming took 4 bases from V and 9 from J; bases not matched to a gene: 8. The CDR3 reads CASSSTSGSGGIQYF. The CDR3 region has the DNA TGTGCCAGCAGCTCAACTAGCGGGAGCGGTGGCATTCAGTACTTC. The full variable domain, its missing parts supplied by reference TRBV7-2 and TRBJ2-4, is GAGVSQSPSNKVTEKGKDVELRCDPISGHTALYWYRQSLGQGLEFLIYFQGNSAPDKSGLPSDRFSAERTGGSVSTLTIQRTQQEDSAVYLCASSSTSGSGGIQYFGAGTRLSVL.

This chain uses TRBV9 with TRBJ2-5; 7 bases map to TRBD2. The CDR3 totals 16 residues. The V gene end was trimmed by 0 bases and the J gene end by 7 bases; junction bases not matched to a gene: 12. Germline loops: CDR1 SGDLS, CDR2 YYNGEE. The CDR3 spells CASSVVGGNERGTQYF. CDR3 nucleotide sequence: TGTGCCAGCAGCGTAGTGGGAGGGAATGAGAGGGGGACCCAGTACTTC.

The chain couples TRBV28 to TRBJ1-6; D not certain. CDR1 is MDHEN and CDR2 is SYDVKM in the germline V gene. The CDR3 totals 14 residues. V was pared by 10 bases and J by 0 bases, with 10 bases between. The CDR3 loop reads CATGGFSYNSPLHF. In nucleotides, the CDR3 is TGTGCCACAGGTGGATTCTCCTATAATTCACCCCTCCACTTT.

This chain joins TRBV15 and TRBJ2-7; D is ambiguous. V was clipped by 5 bases and J by 1 base, with 9 bases between them. There are 13 residues in the CDR3. CDR1 and CDR2 from the germline V gene are LNHNV and YYDKDF (reference sequence). In DNA form, the CDR3 reads TGTGCCACCAGCCCCCAGGCATCCTACGAGCAGTACTTC. Its protein is CATSPQASYEQYF.

The chain is built from TRBV30 and TRBJ1-2, with 11 bases that match TRBD1. The germline gives CDR1 GTSNPN, CDR2 SVGIG (reference sequence). V lost 2 bases to trimming and J lost 8 bases; unmatched junction nucleotides: 7. The CDR3 is made up of 14 amino acids. The CDR3 bases are TGTGCCTGGAGTCGGGACAGGGGGAAAAGGGGCTACACCTTC. Its translation: CAWSRDRGKRGYTF.

The J gene is TRBJ2-2, the V gene TRBV6-1, with 8 bases lining up with TRBD1. This CDR3 region has 16 residues. V was clipped by 4 bases and J by 5 bases; unmatched bases: 9. In germline, CDR1 is MNHNS, CDR2 SASEGT. CDR3 sequence reads: CASSVVRTGTTGELFF. DNA for the CDR3: TGTGCCAGCAGTGTGGTCCGGACAGGGACGACCGGGGAGCTGTTTTTT.

The DNA for the CDR3 is TGTGCCAGCAAAACAAGGGAGTCAGCCTACGAGCAGTACTTC. This encodes CASKTRESAYEQYF. The chain links TRBV2 to TRBJ2-7; tentatively, D is TRBD2 (5 bases). V dropped 7 bases and J dropped 2 bases, with 15 bases sitting between them. This CDR3 is built from 14 residues. Per the germline V gene, CDR1 is SNHLY and CDR2 is FYNNEI.

The chain recombines TRBV28 with TRBJ2-1, with a weak D call TRBD1 (5 bases). CDR1 MDHEN and CDR2 SYDVKM come from the germline V gene. Trimming pared 1 base from V and 6 bases from J, leaving 10 bases between. This CDR3 has 14 residues. The CDR3 region has the DNA TGTGCCAGCAGTTTATCCACAGGTGTCAATGAGCAGTTCTTC. Its protein is CASSLSTGVNEQFF.